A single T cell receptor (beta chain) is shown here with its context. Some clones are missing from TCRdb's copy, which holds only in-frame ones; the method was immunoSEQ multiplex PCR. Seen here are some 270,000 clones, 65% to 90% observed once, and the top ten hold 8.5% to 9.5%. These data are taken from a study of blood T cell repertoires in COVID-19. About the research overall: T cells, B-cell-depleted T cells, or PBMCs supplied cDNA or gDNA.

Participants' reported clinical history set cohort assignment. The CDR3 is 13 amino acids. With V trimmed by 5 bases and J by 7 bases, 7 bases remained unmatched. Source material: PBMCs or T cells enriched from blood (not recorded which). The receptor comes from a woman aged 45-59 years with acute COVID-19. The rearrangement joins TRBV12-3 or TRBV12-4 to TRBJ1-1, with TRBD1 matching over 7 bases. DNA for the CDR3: TGTGCCAGCAGTCCGACAGGGTTCGGTGAAGCTTTCTTT. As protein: CASSPTGFGEAFF.